Below, 20 T cell receptor beta chains from the same sample are listed, as sequenced in a study of early T cells in non-severe SARS-CoV-2 infection. TCRdb used MiXCR to reprocess the 5' RACE reads, holding one entry per CDR3 protein. The repertoire holds 55,000 to 65,000 distinct CDR3 sequences, with around 13% as singletons. The sequenced sample was whole blood, obtained at baseline. The receptors come from an adult who was a healthcare worker with PCR-confirmed SARS-CoV-2 infection or an uninfected control (not recorded which).

V is TRBV19 and J is TRBJ1-1; possible D gene TRBD1, 6 bases. The germline V gene has CDR1 LNHDA and CDR2 SQIVND (reference sequence). Trimming left V 4 bases short and J 2 bases short, with 14 bases between. The length of the CDR3 is 15 residues. The CDR3 DNA sequence: TGTGCCAGTAGTACCAAGGGACAACCTAACACTGAAGCTTTCTTT. This sequence encodes CASSTKGQPNTEAFF.

This clonotype was found a few times. The chain carries TRBV5-5 and TRBJ2-2, with TRBD1 as a possible D gene (5 bases). The CDR3 is made up of 16 amino acids. Germline-derived CDR1 and CDR2 are SGHKS and YYEKEE (reference sequence). V was shortened by 5 bases and J by 0 bases, with 14 bases between the two germline ends. CDR3: CASRYRQPPNTGELFF. The CDR3, as DNA: TGTGCCAGCAGATACAGACAGCCCCCGAACACCGGGGAGCTGTTTTTT.

This chain connects TRBV28 to TRBJ2-5; 7 bases align to TRBD1. The CDR3 runs 14 residues. Germline V gene lookup returns CDR1 MDHEN and CDR2 SYDVKM. The V segment lost 5 bases and the J segment 5 bases; nucleotides outside the gene matches: 8. CDR3 region: CASSPLRGSETQYF. In DNA form, the CDR3 reads TGTGCCAGCAGTCCACTCAGGGGGAGTGAGACCCAGTACTTC. Combining the CDR3 with reference TRBV28 and TRBJ2-5 gives the whole variable domain DVKVTQSSRYLVKRTGEKVFLECVQDMDHENMFWYRQDPGLGLRLIYFSYDVKMKEKGDIPEGYSVSREKKERFSLILESASTNQTSMYLCASSPLRGSETQYFGPGTRLLVL.

This clonotype was detected many times. This chain links TRBV18 with TRBJ1-3; D call uncertain. The CDR3 has 15 residues. Deletions cut 0 bases from V and 1 base from J, with 7 bases between. CDR1 KGHSH and CDR2 LQKENI come from the germline V gene. The CDR3 reads CASSPPGSSGNTIYF. The CDR3 DNA sequence: TGTGCCAGCTCACCACCTGGAAGTTCTGGAAACACCATATATTTT.

This clonotype has just a few counts. This chain uses TRBV28 with TRBJ2-7, with 8 bases that match TRBD2. This CDR3 comprises 15 residues. CDR1 is MDHEN and CDR2 is SYDVKM in the germline V gene. V was pared by 4 bases and J by 1 base, with 6 bases of the junction left unmatched. The CDR3 DNA is TGTGCCAGCAGTTCGCGGGGGGCTTTTTCCTACGAGCAGTACTTC. Translating gives CASSSRGAFSYEQYF. The variable domain in full, with the rest retrieved from reference TRBV28 and TRBJ2-7, is DVKVTQSSRYLVKRTGEKVFLECVQDMDHENMFWYRQDPGLGLRLIYFSYDVKMKEKGDIPEGYSVSREKKERFSLILESASTNQTSMYLCASSSRGAFSYEQYFGPGTRLTVT.

This clonotype was seen a handful of times. This chain uses TRBV4-2 with TRBJ2-3; 7 positions match TRBD2. After removal of 0 bases from V and 1 base from J, the junction contained 4 bases not matched to a gene. The CDR3 length is 16 residues. Germline CDR1 LGHNA, CDR2 YNFKEQ. The CDR3 spells CASSQDEAGGTDTQYF. The CDR3 DNA is TGTGCCAGCAGCCAAGATGAGGCGGGGGGCACAGATACGCAGTATTTT.

A remark on this clonotype: A much larger clonotype is one base distant, so this may be a read error. The chain employs TRBV12-3 or TRBV12-4 and TRBJ1-1, with unresolved D. This CDR3 is built from 13 residues. With 4 bases removed from V and 1 base from J, the gap between germline ends came to 7 bases. The CDR3 loop is CASSSWANTEAFF. CDR3 DNA sequence: TGTGCCAGCAGTTCATGGGCGAACACTGAAGCTTTCTTT.

V usage is TRBV7-6 and J usage is TRBJ2-1; D is unresolved. CDR1 is SGHVS and CDR2 is FNYEAQ in the germline V gene. V lost 5 bases and J 0 bases, leaving 11 bases between the germline ends. This CDR3 is built from 15 residues. The CDR3 region has the DNA TGTGCCAGCAGCACACCAGAGAGCTCCTACAATGAGCAGTTCTTC. Its translation: CASSTPESSYNEQFF.

The chain uses TRBV11-2 and TRBJ1-2, with D perhaps matching TRBD1 (5 bases). The length of the CDR3 is 16 residues. Trimming took 2 bases from V and 0 from J, leaving 13 bases between them. Germline V gives CDR1 SGHAT, CDR2 FQNNGV. CDR3 DNA sequence: TGTGCCAGCAGCTTACAGGGACTTGGCCCTAACTATGGCTACACCTTC. Amino acids: CASSLQGLGPNYGYTF. Together with reference TRBV11-2 and TRBJ1-2, the CDR3 gives the full variable domain: EAGVAQSPRYKIIEKRQSVAFWCNPISGHATLYWYQQILGQGPKLLIQFQNNGVVDDSQLPKDRFSAERLKGVDSTLKIQPAKLEDSAVYLCASSLQGLGPNYGYTFGSGTRLTVV.

The V gene is TRBV29-1, the J gene TRBJ1-2; maybe TRBD1 (6 bases). Trimming cost V 7 bases and J 8 bases, with 14 bases left between them. Germline loops: CDR1 SQVTM, CDR2 ANQGSEA. This CDR3 comprises 11 residues. The CDR3 DNA sequence: TGCAGCGCCCGGACAGTAAGCGGCTACACCTTC. This translates into CSARTVSGYTF.

This clonotype has only a few counts. This chain connects TRBV7-2 to TRBJ2-3; 8 bases are shared with TRBD1. The CDR3 has 14 residues. Germline assignment: CDR1 SGHTA and CDR2 FQGNSA. Trimming at V came to 6 bases and at J to 7 bases, leaving 9 bases not matched to a gene. DNA for the CDR3: TGTGCCAGCAGGATTCAAACAGGGGGTAATACGCAGTATTTT. It specifies CASRIQTGGNTQYF.

This clonotype was detected ten times or more. The gene calls are TRBV12-3 or TRBV12-4 and TRBJ2-5, with D uncertain. V gave up 5 bases and J gave up 4 bases, with 14 bases separating them. The CDR3 sequence is 14 residues long. The CDR3 region has the DNA TGTGCCAGCAGTCCGGGTCCTTCAGGAGAGACCCAGTACTTC. Protein: CASSPGPSGETQYF.

At least ten counts were recorded for this clonotype. The chain has TRBV4-1 and TRBJ1-1, with 9 bases that match TRBD1. CDR1 is MGHRA, CDR2 YSYEKL, per germline. V was clipped by 1 base and J by 4 bases; unmatched bases: 1. This CDR3 has 14 amino acids. CDR3 sequence: CASSQGQGGTEAFF. In DNA form, the CDR3 reads TGCGCCAGCAGCCAAGGACAGGGGGGCACTGAAGCTTTCTTT.

There are a few counts of this clonotype. The rearrangement uses TRBV6-1 and TRBJ1-6; D is undetermined. V shed 8 bases and J shed 0 bases, with 11 bases lying between them. The CDR3 has 15 amino acids. Germline-derived CDR1 and CDR2 are MNHNS and SASEGT. CDR3 amino acids: CASLGSSSYNSPLHF. The CDR3 nucleotides read TGTGCCAGCTTAGGATCGAGCTCCTATAATTCACCCCTCCACTTT.

This clonotype was detected ten times or more. The rearrangement links TRBV6-2 or TRBV6-3 to TRBJ1-3, with D hard to call. The CDR3 contains 16 residues. Trimming stripped 6 bases from V and 0 bases from J, with 15 bases between. Germline CDR1 MNHEY, CDR2 SVGEGT. CDR3 in DNA: TGTGCCAGCAGGCCTCCGGGGAGCCTCTCTGGAAACACCATATATTTT. This encodes CASRPPGSLSGNTIYF.

The chain joins TRBV11-2 to TRBJ2-1, with 7 bases matching TRBD2. The CDR3 spans 16 residues. The germline gives CDR1 SGHAT, CDR2 FQNNGV. V lost 5 bases and J lost 3; bases outside the gene matches: 10. The CDR3, as DNA: TGTGCCAGCAGCCCCCGACTAGCCGGGAGCTACAATGAGCAGTTCTTC. Translation: CASSPRLAGSYNEQFF.

The V and J genes are TRBV29-1 and TRBJ2-5, with 9 bases matching TRBD1. This CDR3 has 16 amino acids. The V and J ends lost 5 bases and 6 bases, in that order; junction bases with no gene match: 16. CDR1 and CDR2 (germline): SQVTM, ANQGSEA. CDR3 loop: CSVRPDRTGVLKTQYF. DNA of the CDR3: TGCAGCGTTCGACCCGACAGGACAGGGGTTTTGAAGACCCAGTACTTC.

This clonotype was observed a few times. V gene TRBV29-1 combines with J gene TRBJ1-2; no reliable D call. The CDR3 has 13 residues. The germline gives CDR1 SQVTM, CDR2 ANQGSEA. V lost 4 bases and J lost 0, with 9 bases in between. The CDR3 nucleotides are TGCAGCGTTGGGAGCTTGTCTAACTATGGCTACACCTTC. This translates into CSVGSLSNYGYTF.

This chain's CDR3 is CASTAGTQNTEAFF. Written as DNA, the CDR3 is TGTGCCAGCACCGCCGGGACACAGAACACTGAAGCTTTCTTT. This rearrangement joins TRBV27 to TRBJ1-1, with D possibly TRBD1 on 6 matching bases. From germline, CDR1 is MNHEY and CDR2 SMNVEV (reference sequence). Trimming removed 7 bases at V and 1 base at J, with 13 bases between. This CDR3 is built from 14 residues.

This clonotype is classed as medium-sized (0.01 to 0.1%). V and J are TRBV6-2 or TRBV6-3 and TRBJ1-1; D gene ambiguous. The CDR3 is 13 amino acids. Germline values: CDR1 MNHEY, CDR2 SVGEGT. The V end lost 2 bases, the J end lost 8 bases, and 12 bases lay between the germline ends. The CDR3 loop reads CASSYGPETEAFF. The CDR3 DNA reads as TGTGCCAGCAGTTACGGGCCCGAGACAGAAGCTTTCTTT.